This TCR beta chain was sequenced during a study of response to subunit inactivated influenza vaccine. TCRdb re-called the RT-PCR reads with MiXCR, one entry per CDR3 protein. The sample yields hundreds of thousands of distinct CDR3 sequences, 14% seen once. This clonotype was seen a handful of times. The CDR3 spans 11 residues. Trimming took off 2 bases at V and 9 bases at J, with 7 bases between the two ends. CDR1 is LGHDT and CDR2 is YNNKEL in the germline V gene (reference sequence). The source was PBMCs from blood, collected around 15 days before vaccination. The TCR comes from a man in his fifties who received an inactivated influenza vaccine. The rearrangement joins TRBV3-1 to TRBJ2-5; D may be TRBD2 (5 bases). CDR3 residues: CASSQLRAQYF. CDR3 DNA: TGTGCCAGCAGCCAACTGCGGGCCCAGTACTTC.